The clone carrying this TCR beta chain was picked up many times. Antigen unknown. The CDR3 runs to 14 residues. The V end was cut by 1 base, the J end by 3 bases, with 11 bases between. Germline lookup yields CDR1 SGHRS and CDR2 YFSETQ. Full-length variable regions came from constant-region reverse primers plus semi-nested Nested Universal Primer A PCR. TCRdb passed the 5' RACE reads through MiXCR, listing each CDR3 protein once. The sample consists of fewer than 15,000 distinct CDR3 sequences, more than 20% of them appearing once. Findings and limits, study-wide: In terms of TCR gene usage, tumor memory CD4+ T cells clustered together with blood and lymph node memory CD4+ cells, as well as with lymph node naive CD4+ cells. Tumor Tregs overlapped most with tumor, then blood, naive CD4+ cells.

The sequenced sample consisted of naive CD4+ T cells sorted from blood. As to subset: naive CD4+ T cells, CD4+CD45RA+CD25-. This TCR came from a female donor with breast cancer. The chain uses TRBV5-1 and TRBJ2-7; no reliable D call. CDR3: CASSLKAGVYEQYF. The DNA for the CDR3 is TGCGCCAGCAGCTTGAAGGCAGGAGTCTACGAGCAGTACTTC.